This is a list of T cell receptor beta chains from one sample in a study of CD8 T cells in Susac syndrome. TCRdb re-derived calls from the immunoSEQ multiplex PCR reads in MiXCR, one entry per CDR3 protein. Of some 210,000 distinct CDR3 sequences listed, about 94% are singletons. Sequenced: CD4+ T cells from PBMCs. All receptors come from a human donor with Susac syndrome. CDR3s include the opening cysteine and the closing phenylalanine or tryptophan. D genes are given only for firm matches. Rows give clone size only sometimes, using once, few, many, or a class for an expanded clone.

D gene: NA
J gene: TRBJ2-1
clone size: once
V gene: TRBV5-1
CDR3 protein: CASSLGGASSYNEQFF
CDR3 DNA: TGCGCCAGCAGCTTGGGAGGGGCTAGCTCCTACAATGAGCAGTTCTTC

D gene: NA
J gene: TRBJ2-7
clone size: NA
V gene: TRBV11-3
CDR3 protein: CASSLVTGPGYEQYF
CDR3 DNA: TGTGCCAGCAGCTTAGTGACAGGCCCGGGCTACGAGCAGTACTTC

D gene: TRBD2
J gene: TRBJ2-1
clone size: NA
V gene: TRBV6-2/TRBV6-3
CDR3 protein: CASSIRLAGEQFF
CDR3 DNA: TGTGCCAGCAGTATAAGACTAGCGGGTGAGCAGTTCTTC

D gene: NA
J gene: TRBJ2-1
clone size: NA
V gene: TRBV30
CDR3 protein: CAWRGPGSNEQFF
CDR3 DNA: TGTGCCTGGAGGGGCCCCGGGAGCAATGAGCAGTTCTTC

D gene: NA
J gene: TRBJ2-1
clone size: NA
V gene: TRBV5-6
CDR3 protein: CASSFRRDWGNEQFF
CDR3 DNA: TGTGCCAGCAGCTTTCGCCGAGATTGGGGTAATGAGCAGTTCTTC

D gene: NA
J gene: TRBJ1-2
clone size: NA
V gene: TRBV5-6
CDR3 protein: CASSLEARASLYGYTF
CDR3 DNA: TGTGCCAGCAGCTTGGAAGCCAGGGCTTCGTTGTATGGCTACACCTTC

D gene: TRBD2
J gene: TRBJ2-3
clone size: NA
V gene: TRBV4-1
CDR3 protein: CASSLSPRLAGDTDTQYF
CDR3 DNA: TGCGCCAGCAGCCTTTCCCCCCGACTAGCGGGGGACACAGATACGCAGTATTTT

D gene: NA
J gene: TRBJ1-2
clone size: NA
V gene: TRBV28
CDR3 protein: CASQAGNYGYTF
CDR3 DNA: TGTGCCAGCCAGGCGGGGAACTATGGCTACACCTTC

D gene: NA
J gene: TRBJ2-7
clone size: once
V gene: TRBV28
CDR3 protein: CASRSVGFYYEQYF
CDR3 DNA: TGTGCCAGCAGATCAGTTGGGTTCTACTACGAGCAGTACTTC

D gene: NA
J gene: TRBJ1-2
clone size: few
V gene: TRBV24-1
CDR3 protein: CATSDLGYGYTF
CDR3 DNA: TGTGCCACCAGTGACCTCGGCTATGGCTACACCTTC

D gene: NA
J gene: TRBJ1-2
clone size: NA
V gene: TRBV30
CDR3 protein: CAEGGYTF
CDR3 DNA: TGTGCCGAGGGGGGCTACACCTTC

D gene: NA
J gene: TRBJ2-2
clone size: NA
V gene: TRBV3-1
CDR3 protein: CASSPTPLRAGELFF
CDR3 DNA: TGTGCCAGCAGCCCTACCCCCCTCCGCGCCGGGGAGCTGTTTTTT

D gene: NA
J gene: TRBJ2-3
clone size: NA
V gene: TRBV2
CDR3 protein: CASSVRRTDTQYF
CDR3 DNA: TGTGCCAGCAGTGTAAGGAGGACAGATACGCAGTATTTT

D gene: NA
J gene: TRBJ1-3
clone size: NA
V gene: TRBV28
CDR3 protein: CASTTDNPPPSGNTIYF
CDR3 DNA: TGTGCCAGCACCACGGACAACCCACCTCCCTCTGGAAACACCATATATTTT

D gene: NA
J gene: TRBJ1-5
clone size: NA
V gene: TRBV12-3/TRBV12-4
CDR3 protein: CASSLAGLSNQPQHF
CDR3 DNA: TGTGCCAGCAGTTTAGCGGGTCTTAGCAATCAGCCCCAGCATTTT

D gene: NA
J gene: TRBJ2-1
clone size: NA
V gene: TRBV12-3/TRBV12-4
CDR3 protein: CASSLALSGGEQFF
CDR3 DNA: TGTGCCAGCAGTTTAGCGCTAAGTGGGGGAGAGCAGTTCTTC

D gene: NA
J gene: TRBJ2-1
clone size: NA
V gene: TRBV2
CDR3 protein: CASSELWSGFF
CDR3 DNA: TGTGCCAGCAGTGAATTGTGGTCGGGGTTCTTC

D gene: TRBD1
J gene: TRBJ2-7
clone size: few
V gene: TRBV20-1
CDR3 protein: CSSTGVGYEQYF
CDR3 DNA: TGCAGTAGTACAGGGGTTGGGTACGAGCAGTACTTC

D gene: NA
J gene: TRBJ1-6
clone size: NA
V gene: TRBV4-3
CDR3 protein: CASSQDGAGNSPLHF
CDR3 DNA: TGCGCCAGCAGCCAAGATGGGGCAGGGAATTCACCCCTCCACTTT

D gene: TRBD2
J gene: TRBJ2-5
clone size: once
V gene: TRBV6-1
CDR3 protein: CASSGGGYTVGTQYF
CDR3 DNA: TGTGCCAGCAGTGGGGGGGGTTACACCGTCGGGACCCAGTACTTC

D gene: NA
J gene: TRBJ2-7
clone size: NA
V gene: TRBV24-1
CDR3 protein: CATSDLLFLGTRAEQYF
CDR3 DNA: TGTGCCACCAGTGATTTGCTATTTCTGGGGACCCGAGCCGAGCAGTACTTC

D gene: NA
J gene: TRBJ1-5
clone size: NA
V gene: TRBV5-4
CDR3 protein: CASSAGVRQPQHF
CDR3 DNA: TGTGCCAGCAGCGCAGGGGTCAGGCAGCCCCAGCATTTT

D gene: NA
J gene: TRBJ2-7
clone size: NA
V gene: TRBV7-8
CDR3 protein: CASSRSPPPSYEQYF
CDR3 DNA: TGTGCCAGCAGTCGGAGCCCGCCACCCTCCTACGAGCAGTACTTC

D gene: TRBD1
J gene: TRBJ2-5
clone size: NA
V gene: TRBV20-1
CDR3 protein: CSARVPGQGPETQYF
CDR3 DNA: TGCAGTGCTAGGGTTCCGGGACAGGGGCCAGAGACCCAGTACTTC

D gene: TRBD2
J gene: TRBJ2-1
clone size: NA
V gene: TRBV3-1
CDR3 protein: CASSQAGVSGGPGDEQFF
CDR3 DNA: TGTGCCAGCAGCCAAGCGGGGGTTAGCGGGGGCCCCGGGGATGAGCAGTTCTTC

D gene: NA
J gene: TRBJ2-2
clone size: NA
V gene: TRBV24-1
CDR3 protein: CATSDLQGAGTGELFF
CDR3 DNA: TGTGCCACCAGTGATTTGCAGGGTGCAGGCACCGGGGAGCTGTTTTTT

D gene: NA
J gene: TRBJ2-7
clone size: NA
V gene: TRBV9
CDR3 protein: CASSVSAGATYEQYF
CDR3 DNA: TGTGCCAGCAGCGTTTCGGCAGGGGCTACCTACGAGCAGTACTTC

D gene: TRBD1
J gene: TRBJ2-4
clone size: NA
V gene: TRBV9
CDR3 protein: CASSVSPDRDSIQYF
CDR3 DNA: TGTGCCAGCAGCGTCTCCCCGGACAGGGATAGCATTCAGTACTTC

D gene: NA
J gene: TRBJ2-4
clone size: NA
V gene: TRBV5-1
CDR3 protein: CASSKDSNNIQYF
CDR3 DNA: TGCGCCAGCAGCAAGGACAGTAATAACATTCAGTACTTC

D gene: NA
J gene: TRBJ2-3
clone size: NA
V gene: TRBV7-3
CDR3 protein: CATSDSTDTQYF
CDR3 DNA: TGTGCCACTTCGGACAGCACAGATACGCAGTATTTT

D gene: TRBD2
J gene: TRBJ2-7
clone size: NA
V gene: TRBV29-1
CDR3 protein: CSGTNSLAGNYEQYF
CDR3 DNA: TGCAGCGGTACTAACTCTCTAGCGGGGAACTACGAGCAGTACTTC

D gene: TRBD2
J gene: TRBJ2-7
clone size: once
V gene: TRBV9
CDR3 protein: CASSPGGGTSRYEQYF
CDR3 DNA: TGTGCCAGCAGCCCCGGGGGGGGGACTAGCCGGTACGAGCAGTACTTC

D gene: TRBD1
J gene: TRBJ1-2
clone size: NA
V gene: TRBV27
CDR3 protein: CASSSLTGALHYGYTF
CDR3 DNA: TGTGCCAGCAGTTCCCTGACAGGGGCTCTCCACTATGGCTACACCTTC

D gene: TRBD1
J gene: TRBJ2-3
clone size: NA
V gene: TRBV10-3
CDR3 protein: CAISPDGRQGARWGGTDTQYF
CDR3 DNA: TGTGCCATCAGTCCAGATGGGAGGCAGGGGGCGCGGTGGGGAGGCACAGATACGCAGTATTTT

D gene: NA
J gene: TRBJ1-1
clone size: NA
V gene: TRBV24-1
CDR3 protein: CATSEAGVNTEAFF
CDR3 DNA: TGTGCCACCAGTGAAGCTGGGGTGAACACTGAAGCTTTCTTT

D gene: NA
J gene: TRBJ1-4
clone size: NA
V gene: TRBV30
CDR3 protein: CAWSEGGLGEMKLFF
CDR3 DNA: TGTGCCTGGAGCGAGGGAGGGCTCGGGGAAATGAAACTGTTTTTT

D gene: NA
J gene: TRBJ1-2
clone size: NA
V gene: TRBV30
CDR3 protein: CAWSPPTDGLNGYTF
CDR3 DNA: TGTGCCTGGAGTCCCCCCACGGACGGATTGAATGGCTACACCTTC

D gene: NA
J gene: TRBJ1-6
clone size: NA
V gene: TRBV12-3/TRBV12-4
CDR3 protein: CASRSPGRTNSPLHF
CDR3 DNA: TGTGCCAGCAGGTCCCCGGGACGGACTAATTCACCCCTCCACTTT

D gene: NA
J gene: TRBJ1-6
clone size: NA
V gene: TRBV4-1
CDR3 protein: CASSQDPKGSYNSPLHF
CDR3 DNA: TGCGCCAGCAGCCAAGATCCTAAGGGGAGTTATAATTCACCCCTCCACTTT

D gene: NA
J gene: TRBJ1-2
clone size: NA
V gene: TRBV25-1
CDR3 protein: CASSPSGRESRGYTF
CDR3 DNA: TGTGCCAGCAGCCCGAGCGGAAGGGAGTCGCGTGGCTACACCTTC

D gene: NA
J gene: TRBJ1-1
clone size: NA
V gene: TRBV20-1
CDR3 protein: CSAPRRAGTEAFF
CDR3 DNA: TGCAGTGCCCCCAGACGGGCAGGGACTGAAGCTTTCTTT

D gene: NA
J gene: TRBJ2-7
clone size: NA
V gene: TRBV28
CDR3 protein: CASSLVVSYEQYF
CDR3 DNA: TGTGCCAGCAGTTTGGTAGTTTCCTACGAGCAGTACTTC

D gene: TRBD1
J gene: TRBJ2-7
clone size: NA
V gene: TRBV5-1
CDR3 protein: CASTLVGTGYDEQYF
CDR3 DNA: TGCGCCAGCACCTTGGTCGGGACAGGGTACGACGAGCAGTACTTC

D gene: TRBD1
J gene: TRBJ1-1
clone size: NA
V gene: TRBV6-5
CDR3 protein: CASSYSTLQGRVAFF
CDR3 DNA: TGTGCCAGCAGTTACTCGACGTTACAGGGGCGAGTGGCTTTCTTT

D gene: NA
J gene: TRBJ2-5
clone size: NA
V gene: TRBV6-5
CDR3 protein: CASSDQGYTETQYF
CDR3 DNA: TGTGCCAGCAGTGACCAGGGGTATACGGAGACCCAGTACTTC

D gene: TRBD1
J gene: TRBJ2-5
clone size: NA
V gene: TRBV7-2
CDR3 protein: CASSATTGMETQYF
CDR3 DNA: TGTGCCAGCAGCGCAACGACAGGGATGGAGACCCAGTACTTC